The clone carrying this T cell receptor beta chain was seen only a few times. This entry belongs to a study of human T cells and chemical hapten exposure. The library labeled individual cDNA molecules by adding unique molecular identifiers to them. TCRdb independently ran MiXCR on the RACE reads; one entry per CDR3 protein. This table holds about 120,000 distinct CDR3 sequences, roughly an eighth found once. Described time point: patch test 1, 2 weeks after DPC sensitization. Treatment reported: therapeutic diphenylcyclopropenone sensitization with weekly scalp DPC. This CDR3 is built from 14 residues. The V end lost 1 base, the J end lost 2 bases, and 8 bases lay between the germline ends. Germline values: CDR1 SGHDN, CDR2 FVKESK.

This specimen consisted of whole blood, obtained in connection with sensitization to the hapten diphenylcyclopropenone (DPC). The chain employs TRBV14 and TRBJ1-2; no definite D call. This receptor was taken from a man younger than 35 with alopecia areata. Some clones in this sample may be carry-over from other donors' samples. In DNA form, the CDR3 reads TGTGCCAGCAGCCAAGGGGCACTCAACTATGGCTACACCTTC. This translates into CASSQGALNYGYTF.